Following are 15 T cell receptor beta chains from one sample sequenced in a study of shared clonotypes between healthy human individuals. The repertoire was sequenced with immunoSEQ multiplex PCR; TCRdb's copy has only in-frame clones and lacks some. The sample lists about 1,800,000 clones, less than 95% occurring once. CD45RO-negative CD8 cells positively selected for CCR7 made up the naive population, which excluded terminally differentiated effector memory CD45RA+ cells. The source material was naive CD8+ T cells sorted from blood. The receptors stem from a man between 18 and 35 years old in good health.

This chain connects TRBV7-6 to TRBJ2-7; a weak D match, TRBD1 (5 bases). The ends were cut back, 2 bases at V and 2 bases at J, with 10 bases in the middle. Per the germline V gene, CDR1 is SGHVS and CDR2 is FNYEAQ. The CDR3 covers 14 residues. In DNA form, the CDR3 reads TGTGCCAGCAGCTTACGTGCGACAGCCTACGAGCAGTACTTC. Translating it yields CASSLRATAYEQYF.

Only one count was recorded for this clone. The chain couples TRBV5-1 to TRBJ2-1, with 11 bases aligning to TRBD2. The CDR3 is 16 residues long. Unmatched junction bases numbered 12, after V lost 4 bases and J lost 9 bases. Germline CDR1 and CDR2: SGHRS and YFSETQ. CDR3: CASSLNSGRALSEQFF. DNA of the CDR3: TGCGCCAGCAGCCTAAATAGCGGGAGGGCCCTCAGTGAGCAGTTCTTC. The full variable domain, with the rest looked up from reference TRBV5-1 and TRBJ2-1, is KAGVTQTPRYLIKTRGQQVTLSCSPISGHRSVSWYQQTPGQGLQFLFEYFSETQRNKGNFPGRFSGRQFSNSRSEMNVSTLELGDSALYLCASSLNSGRALSEQFFGPGTRLTVL.

This chain links TRBV14 with TRBJ1-6; D is perhaps TRBD1 (6 bases). Trimming took off 0 bases at V and 0 bases at J, with 9 bases between the two ends. CDR1 SGHDN and CDR2 FVKESK come from the germline V gene. There are 17 residues in the CDR3. In DNA, the CDR3 is TGTGCCAGCAGCCAAGATTTAGGGGGCTCCTATAATTCACCCCTCCACTTT. Protein sequence: CASSQDLGGSYNSPLHF.

The J gene is TRBJ2-2, the V gene TRBV20-1; D is unresolved. The CDR3 spans 11 residues. Germline V gives CDR1 DFQATT, CDR2 SNEGSKA (reference sequence). This CDR3 is CSARHTGELFF. The CDR3, as DNA: TGCAGCGCGAGGCACACCGGGGAGCTGTTTTTT.

CDR3 sequence (DNA): TGTGCCGACAATGCCGGGACAGGGGACCCCTATTATAATTCACCCCTCCACTTT. It encodes CADNAGTGDPYYNSPLHF. The gene calls are TRBV21-1 and TRBJ1-6; the DNA was not used to check the table's D call, TRBD1. TRBV21-1 is marked as a pseudogene. CDR3 length: 18 amino acids.

With respect to this clone: This same CDR3 is encoded by further DNA sequences in the sample. V and J are TRBV27 and TRBJ1-6, with TRBD1 matching over 9 bases. V gave up 6 bases and J gave up 7 bases; unmatched junction bases: 1. This CDR3 has 13 amino acids. CDR1 and CDR2 from the germline V gene are MNHEY and SMNVEV (reference sequence). Here the CDR3 reads CASRGQGNSPLHF. The CDR3 region has the DNA TGTGCCAGCAGAGGACAGGGGAATTCACCCCTCCACTTT.

This clone has just one count. J is TRBJ2-2 and V is TRBV27, with TRBD1 as a possible D gene (6 bases). This CDR3 comprises 17 residues. From germline, CDR1 is MNHEY and CDR2 SMNVEV (reference sequence). With 3 bases removed from V and 4 bases from J, the gap between germline ends came to 18 bases. Written as DNA, the CDR3 is TGTGCCAGCAGTTTTTCGGGTTTGGCAGGGGCCACCGGGGAGCTGTTTTTT. As protein: CASSFSGLAGATGELFF.

The rearrangement joins TRBV10-3 to TRBJ2-1; TRBD2 might be the D (5 bases). The CDR3 is 13 residues long. Trimming stripped 8 bases from V and 2 bases from J, with 10 bases between. Germline lookup yields CDR1 ENHRY and CDR2 SYGVKD. This CDR3 is CAIEGSAYNEQFF. DNA of the CDR3: TGTGCCATCGAGGGTTCTGCCTACAATGAGCAGTTCTTC.

The rearrangement links TRBV7-3 to TRBJ2-1; the match to TRBD1 covers 8 bases. Trimming at V came to 4 bases and at J to 0 bases, leaving 5 bases not matched to a gene. Germline CDR1 is SGHTA and CDR2 is FQGTGA. The CDR3 is made up of 16 amino acids. The chain's CDR3 is CASSSTGGSSYNEQFF. Here the CDR3 DNA reads TGTGCCAGCAGCTCAACAGGGGGGAGCTCCTACAATGAGCAGTTCTTC.

The chain links TRBV10-1 to TRBJ2-3, with TRBD1 matching 7 bases. Germline V lookup: CDR1 WNHNN, CDR2 SYGVQD (reference sequence). This CDR3 is 12 amino acids long. Trimming cost V 10 bases and J 4 bases; bases outside gene matches: 5. CDR3 sequence (DNA): TGCGCCACCTCAGGGGGAGCAGATACGCAGTATTTT. This sequence encodes CATSGGADTQYF.

The chain combines TRBV5-1 with TRBJ2-7; D perhaps matches TRBD1 (6 bases). Trimming took off 2 bases at V and 2 bases at J, with 11 bases between the two ends. Germline loops: CDR1 SGHRS, CDR2 YFSETQ. This CDR3 has 14 residues. CDR3 coding DNA: TGCGCCAGCAGCTTCGGGACAACTCCCTACGAGCAGTACTTC. Protein product: CASSFGTTPYEQYF. Looking up the rest from reference TRBV5-1 and TRBJ2-7 gives the full variable domain: KAGVTQTPRYLIKTRGQQVTLSCSPISGHRSVSWYQQTPGQGLQFLFEYFSETQRNKGNFPGRFSGRQFSNSRSEMNVSTLELGDSALYLCASSFGTTPYEQYFGPGTRLTVT.

The V and J genes are TRBV14 and TRBJ2-7; D is possibly TRBD2 (6 bases). The CDR3 is made up of 15 amino acids. V lost 0 bases and J lost 6, with 15 bases in between. Germline CDR1 SGHDN, CDR2 FVKESK. The chain's CDR3 is CASSQDGEAGIEQYF. The CDR3, as DNA: TGTGCCAGCAGCCAAGATGGGGAGGCGGGGATCGAGCAGTACTTC.

This clone came up a few times. This chain joins TRBV19 and TRBJ2-7; 8 bases are a match to TRBD2. CDR1 and CDR2 (germline): LNHDA, SQIVND (reference sequence). There are 13 residues in the CDR3. V shed 5 bases and J 2 bases; nucleotides not matched to a gene: 2. The CDR3 spells CASSFGRAYEQYF. For the CDR3, the DNA is TGTGCCAGTAGTTTCGGGAGGGCCTACGAGCAGTACTTC.

V gene TRBV30 combines with J gene TRBJ2-1; no definite D call. Trimming pared 0 bases from V and 0 bases from J, leaving 9 bases between. The CDR3 runs to 15 residues. The germline CDR1 and CDR2 sequences are GTSNPN and SVGIG (reference sequence). Written as DNA, the CDR3 is TGTGCCTGGAGTGTAGGCTGGAGCTCCTACAATGAGCAGTTCTTC. It codes for CAWSVGWSSYNEQFF.

This CDR3 reads CASSQVVPTGTDSGYTF. CDR3 nucleotide sequence: TGCGCCAGCAGCCAAGTCGTCCCAACCGGGACGGACTCTGGCTACACCTTC. This rearrangement joins TRBV4-1 to TRBJ1-2; possible D gene TRBD1, 5 bases. V lost 1 base and J 7 bases, leaving 22 bases between the germline ends. In germline, CDR1 is MGHRA, CDR2 YSYEKL. CDR3 length equals 17 residues.